Each of the 28 T cell receptor beta chains below was sequenced from the same sample in a study of CD8 T cells in ankylosing spondylitis. TCRdb reanalysed the 5' RACE reads using MiXCR and keeps one entry per CDR3 protein. The sample holds some 130,000 distinct CDR3 sequences, approximately 9.7% seen once. The source material was blood, either unsorted or a sorted T cell fraction (not recorded which). The receptors stem from a male donor with ankylosing spondylitis or in good health (not recorded which).

This clonotype was counted a few times. V gene TRBV30 combines with J gene TRBJ1-5, with D unresolved. This CDR3 contains 12 residues. Looked up from germline, CDR1 is GTSNPN and CDR2 is SVGIG (reference sequence). V lost 5 bases and J 1 base, leaving 6 bases between the germline ends. As DNA, the CDR3 is TGTGCCTGGTCCGGGAGCAATCAGCCCCAGCATTTT. It yields the protein CAWSGSNQPQHF. Looking up the rest from reference TRBV30 and TRBJ1-5 gives the full variable domain: SQTIHQWPATLVQPVGSPLSLECTVEGTSNPNLYWYRQAAGRGLQLLFYSVGIGQISSEVPQNLSASRPQDRQFILSSKKLLLSDSGFYLCAWSGSNQPQHFGDGTRLSIL.

This clonotype appeared a few times. The chain employs TRBV9 and TRBJ2-5; 7 positions match TRBD1. Trimming cost V 3 bases and J 5 bases; bases outside gene matches: 4. The CDR3 has 13 residues. CDR1 and CDR2 from the germline V gene are SGDLS and YYNGEE. The CDR3 spells CASSEGQPETQYF. The CDR3, as DNA: TGTGCCAGCAGCGAGGGACAGCCGGAGACCCAGTACTTC.

On this clonotype: A much larger clone lies one base from this, so it may be a read error. The chain combines TRBV5-8 with TRBJ2-1; possibly TRBD2 for D (6 bases). V was pared by 6 bases and J by 0 bases, with 16 bases between. Germline CDR1 reads SGHTS; CDR2 reads YDEGEE. The CDR3 totals 16 residues. This CDR3 is CASTTGLTGSYNEQFF. DNA for the CDR3: TGTGCCAGCACCACTGGACTAACGGGCTCCTACAATGAGCAGTTCTTC.

In the case of this clonotype: This may be a read error: a much more frequent sequence differs by one nucleotide. J is TRBJ2-7 and V is TRBV12-3 or TRBV12-4; 9 nucleotides align to TRBD2. This CDR3 region has 18 residues. DNA of the CDR3: TGTGCCAGCTGTTTTCCCACAGGGTCGGTTAGCGGGAGCACCGAGCAGTACTTC. It encodes CASCFPTGSVSGSTEQYF.

This clonotype appeared many times. The chain couples TRBV4-2 to TRBJ2-1; D unclear. V was trimmed by 4 bases and J by 8 bases, leaving 18 bases between them. Per the germline V gene, CDR1 is LGHNA and CDR2 is YNFKEQ. This CDR3 is 15 amino acids long. The CDR3 DNA reads as TGTGCCAGCAGCCTCGGGCGGAACCGGCTCGATGAGCAGTTCTTC. Translation gives CASSLGRNRLDEQFF.

V gene TRBV7-2 combines with J gene TRBJ2-7, with D uncertain. Germline assignment: CDR1 SGHTA and CDR2 FQGNSA. This CDR3 region has 16 residues. V was clipped by 1 base and J by 0 bases, with 13 bases between them. CDR3 residues: CASSLDGGLSSYEQYF. CDR3 bases: TGTGCCAGCAGCTTAGACGGCGGTTTGAGCTCCTACGAGCAGTACTTC.

V is TRBV5-1 and J is TRBJ2-2; TRBD2 aligns across 13 bases. J gave up 5 bases and V 5 bases, and 6 bases lay outside the gene matches. From germline, CDR1 is SGHRS and CDR2 YFSETQ. The CDR3 is made up of 16 amino acids. CDR3 sequence reads: CASRIPGLAGTGELFF. In nucleotides, the CDR3 is TGCGCCAGCAGGATTCCGGGACTAGCGGGGACCGGGGAGCTGTTTTTT. The variable domain in full, with the rest retrieved from reference TRBV5-1 and TRBJ2-2, is KAGVTQTPRYLIKTRGQQVTLSCSPISGHRSVSWYQQTPGQGLQFLFEYFSETQRNKGNFPGRFSGRQFSNSRSEMNVSTLELGDSALYLCASRIPGLAGTGELFFGEGSRLTVL.

This clonotype was counted ten times or more. The chain combines TRBV7-2 with TRBJ1-1; maybe TRBD1 (6 bases). This CDR3 has 15 residues. V lost 5 bases and J lost 0, with 13 bases in between. Germline-derived CDR1 and CDR2 are SGHTA and FQGNSA. CDR3 nucleotide sequence: TGTGCCAGCAGCCCATACAGGGAGTTGAACACTGAAGCTTTCTTT. The encoded protein is CASSPYRELNTEAFF. Full variable domain (remainder filled in from reference TRBV7-2 and TRBJ1-1): GAGVSQSPSNKVTEKGKDVELRCDPISGHTALYWYRQSLGQGLEFLIYFQGNSAPDKSGLPSDRFSAERTGGSVSTLTIQRTQQEDSAVYLCASSPYRELNTEAFFGQGTRLTVV.

This clonotype was seen at least ten times. This chain connects TRBV12-3 or TRBV12-4 to TRBJ1-2; 7 nucleotides match TRBD1. CDR3 size: 13 residues. V lost 10 bases to trimming and J lost 2 bases; unmatched junction nucleotides: 7. CDR3 in amino acids: CATLVTGNYGYTF. CDR3 bases: TGTGCCACCTTGGTGACAGGGAACTATGGCTACACCTTC.

This clonotype was picked up many times. The rearrangement joins TRBV6-1 to TRBJ2-7, with 10 bases matching TRBD1. The CDR3 consists of 18 residues. V gave up 6 bases and J gave up 4 bases; unmatched junction bases: 18. Germline V gene lookup returns CDR1 MNHNS and CDR2 SASEGT. The chain's CDR3 is CASRTLTGTGEGGYEQYF. The CDR3 bases are TGTGCCAGCAGAACCCTAACCGGGACAGGGGAGGGGGGATACGAGCAGTACTTC.

This clonotype was picked up many times. This rearrangement joins TRBV7-2 to TRBJ1-2; 10 nucleotides match TRBD1. Per the germline V gene, CDR1 is SGHTA and CDR2 is FQGNSA. The CDR3 loop spans 16 amino acids. V trimming: 2 bases; J trimming: 2 bases; junction bases outside the gene matches: 5. CDR3 region: CASSLLGTGVNYGYTF. As DNA, the CDR3 is TGTGCCAGCAGCTTATTGGGGACAGGGGTCAACTATGGCTACACCTTC.

This clonotype was seen repeatedly, ten times or more. This chain connects TRBV5-1 to TRBJ2-2; a possible D gene is TRBD2 (6 bases). Germline lookup yields CDR1 SGHRS and CDR2 YFSETQ. Trimming shortened V by 3 bases and J by 7 bases, and 13 bases separated the two germline ends. The CDR3 runs to 14 residues. CDR3 amino acids: CASSSFLANGELFF. In DNA form, the CDR3 reads TGCGCCAGCAGCTCATTTCTAGCGAACGGGGAGCTGTTTTTT.

In its sample, this clonotype was seen a few times. The chain combines TRBV2 with TRBJ2-2; the D is unclear. V was clipped by 6 bases and J by 7 bases, with 6 bases between them. Germline V CDR1 and CDR2: SNHLY, FYNNEI. CDR3 length equals 11 residues. CDR3: CASRWIGELFF. CDR3 nucleotide sequence: TGTGCCAGCAGGTGGATCGGGGAGCTGTTTTTT.

This clonotype appeared many times. The chain's CDR3 is CASSQDLSMNTEAFF. The CDR3 DNA is TGCGCCAGCAGCCAAGATTTGTCCATGAACACTGAAGCTTTCTTT. The chain employs TRBV4-1 and TRBJ1-1; no reliable D call. The CDR3 is 15 residues long. V lost 0 bases, J lost 0 bases, and 8 bases lay in between. Germline V gene lookup returns CDR1 MGHRA and CDR2 YSYEKL.

In the case of this clonotype: A single base separates this from a much larger clone, so it may be a read error. This CDR3 is CASSLEGSSGANVLTF. The DNA for the CDR3 is TGCGCCAGCAGCTTGGAAGGGAGCTCTGGGGCCAACGTCCTGACTTTC. The chain employs TRBV5-1 and TRBJ2-6; D perhaps matches TRBD2 (5 bases). Trimming took off 0 bases at V and 0 bases at J, with 7 bases between the two ends. The CDR3 runs 16 residues. From germline, CDR1 is SGHRS and CDR2 YFSETQ. The variable domain in full, with the rest retrieved from reference TRBV5-1 and TRBJ2-6, is KAGVTQTPRYLIKTRGQQVTLSCSPISGHRSVSWYQQTPGQGLQFLFEYFSETQRNKGNFPGRFSGRQFSNSRSEMNVSTLELGDSALYLCASSLEGSSGANVLTFGAGSRLTVL.

This clonotype was counted many times. A much larger clonotype is one base distant, so this may be a read error. The chain uses TRBV14 and TRBJ2-3; D is unclear. Germline CDR1 reads SGHDN; CDR2 reads FVKESK. With 3 bases removed from V and 2 bases from J, the gap between germline ends came to 0 bases. The CDR3 length is 11 residues. The CDR3 here is CASSHTDTQYF. The CDR3 nucleotides are TGTGCCAGCAGCCACACAGATACGCAGTATTTT.

This clonotype was found many times. The chain has TRBV3-1 and TRBJ2-7, with 10 bases that match TRBD1. Per germline, CDR1 LGHDT and CDR2 YNNKEL (reference sequence). The CDR3 consists of 14 residues. V was clipped by 2 bases and J by 3 bases; unmatched bases: 1. The CDR3 sequence is CASSQRTGGYEQYF. CDR3 nucleotide sequence: TGTGCCAGCAGCCAAAGGACAGGGGGCTACGAGCAGTACTTC.

Ten or more counts support this clonotype. The chain employs TRBV12-3 or TRBV12-4 and TRBJ2-3, with TRBD1 identical over 8 bases. The CDR3 is made up of 16 amino acids. The V gene end was trimmed by 10 bases and the J gene end by 6 bases; junction bases not matched to a gene: 18. The CDR3 sequence: CATSDSSGGRVDTQYF. Here the CDR3 DNA reads TGTGCCACATCCGACTCGTCAGGGGGCCGGGTGGATACGCAGTATTTT.

This clonotype was observed at least ten times. The rearrangement uses TRBV7-6 and TRBJ2-2, with a possible D match to TRBD1 (6 bases). Germline assignment: CDR1 SGHVS and CDR2 FNYEAQ. The CDR3 contains 15 residues. V was pared by 5 bases and J by 1 base, with 11 bases between. The DNA of the CDR3 is TGTGCCAGCAGCCCAGACAGGTTGAACACCGGGGAGCTGTTTTTT. It is translated as CASSPDRLNTGELFF.

This clonotype has ten or more counts. The CDR3 DNA sequence: TGTGCCAGCAGAAACACGAGGGGCTACACCTTC. Translating gives CASRNTRGYTF. The genes are TRBV6-6 and TRBJ1-2; no clear D. Trimming took 6 bases from V and 8 from J, leaving 10 bases between them. CDR1 is MNHNY, CDR2 SVGAGI, per germline (reference sequence). The CDR3 contains 11 residues.

The chain uses TRBV7-2 and TRBJ2-4; D possibly corresponds to TRBD2 (6 bases). Deletions cut 5 bases from V and 1 base from J, with 15 bases between. From germline, CDR1 is SGHTA and CDR2 FQGNSA. There are 16 residues in the CDR3. For the CDR3, the DNA is TGTGCCAGCAGCCCTGGGGGAGGAGGGGCCAAAAACATTCAGTACTTC. This codes for CASSPGGGGAKNIQYF.

This clonotype was seen many times. The V call is TRBV6-1, the J call TRBJ2-3; no clear D gene. Trimming removed 6 bases from V and 1 base from J, with 17 bases in between. This CDR3 comprises 16 residues. Germline loops: CDR1 MNHNS, CDR2 SASEGT. The CDR3 DNA reads TGTGCCAGCAGGCGAACCAAGCTTACTGGCACAGATACGCAGTATTTT. Protein: CASRRTKLTGTDTQYF.

This clonotype has at least ten counts. This chain links TRBV7-2 with TRBJ2-3; no reliable D call. The V and J ends lost 1 base and 4 bases respectively, with 9 bases between them. The CDR3 sequence is 14 residues long. CDR1 and CDR2 (germline): SGHTA, FQGNSA. In DNA form, the CDR3 reads TGTGCCAGCAGCTTAGTCTTTCGCGCAGATACGCAGTATTTT. This encodes CASSLVFRADTQYF.

The sample holds many counts of this clonotype. J is TRBJ2-5 and V is TRBV27; D not certain. Germline loops: CDR1 MNHEY, CDR2 SMNVEV (reference sequence). The CDR3 is 15 amino acids. Trimming removed 2 bases from V and 5 bases from J, with 15 bases in between. The CDR3 DNA sequence: TGTGCCAGCAGTTTAGGGGTATATTCGTCGGAGACCCAGTACTTC. Protein product: CASSLGVYSSETQYF.

This clonotype was observed at least ten times. This rearrangement joins TRBV7-2 to TRBJ2-6; no definite D call. The CDR3 has 14 amino acids. Looked up from germline, CDR1 is SGHTA and CDR2 is FQGNSA. The V end was cut by 4 bases, the J end by 0 bases, with 4 bases between. The CDR3 region has the DNA TGTGCCAGCAGCTGGGTCTCTGGGGCCAACGTCCTGACTTTC. Its translation is CASSWVSGANVLTF.

The chain combines TRBV7-2 with TRBJ1-2; D ambiguous. The CDR3 contains 13 residues. V shed 1 base and J shed 4 bases, with 7 bases lying between them. Germline CDR1 SGHTA, CDR2 FQGNSA. Here the CDR3 reads CASSLGAAYGYTF. The CDR3 DNA sequence: TGTGCCAGCAGCTTAGGGGCAGCCTATGGCTACACCTTC.

The chain combines TRBV6-6 with TRBJ2-1; D is undetermined. V gave up 5 bases and J gave up 10 bases, with 12 bases separating them. Germline V CDR1 and CDR2: MNHNY, SVGAGI (reference sequence). The CDR3 spans 12 residues. In DNA form, the CDR3 reads TGTGCCAGCAGTCCCTCCGGGCCGGAGCAGTTCTTC. This codes for CASSPSGPEQFF.

This clonotype appeared many times. The rearrangement joins TRBV7-9 to TRBJ2-1; tentatively, D is TRBD1 (6 bases). There are 15 residues in the CDR3. Germline CDR1 reads SEHNR; CDR2 reads FQNEAQ (reference sequence). Between the trimmed V and J ends, which lost 6 bases and 6 bases, there was a span of 18 bases. For the CDR3, the DNA is TGTGCCAGCAGACCCCCAGGGGCCCGGCCCAATGAGCAGTTCTTC. Amino acid sequence: CASRPPGARPNEQFF.